A selection of T cell receptor beta chains follows, all from one sample in a study of cytomegalovirus exposure and HLA in healthy donors. Repertoires were generated with immunoSEQ multiplex PCR, while TCRdb's copy carries only in-frame clones and drops some. The profile shows 130,000 to 150,000 clones, approximately 78% of them singletons. The specimen was PBMCs. The receptors come from a female donor in good health and CMV-seronegative. CDR3s include the opening cysteine and the closing phenylalanine or tryptophan. Each record gives: clone size, D gene, J gene, V gene, CDR3 protein, CDR3 DNA. A D gene is named only where the DNA matches it firmly. Clone size, where shown, is once, few, many, or a class for clones that have expanded.

abundance: -
d_gene: -
j_gene: TRBJ2-3
v_gene: TRBV7-8
CDR3aa: CASSPRWRERRGQYF
CDR3nt: TGTGCCAGCAGCCCCCGGTGGAGGGAACGAAGGGGGCAGTATTTT

abundance: -
d_gene: -
j_gene: TRBJ2-4
v_gene: TRBV5-4
CDR3aa: CASSEIGQAKNIQYF
CDR3nt: TGTGCCAGCAGCGAGATTGGTCAGGCTAAAAACATTCAGTACTTC

abundance: -
d_gene: TRBD1
j_gene: TRBJ2-7
v_gene: TRBV28
CDR3aa: CASRGQGAFYEQYF
CDR3nt: TGTGCCAGCAGGGGACAGGGGGCTTTCTACGAGCAGTACTTC

abundance: -
d_gene: -
j_gene: TRBJ1-6
v_gene: TRBV2
CDR3aa: CASSEFHQGNSPLHF
CDR3nt: TGTGCCAGCAGTGAATTCCACCAGGGTAATTCACCCCTCCACTTT

abundance: -
d_gene: TRBD1
j_gene: TRBJ2-7
v_gene: TRBV27
CDR3aa: CASRQHRGPYEQYF
CDR3nt: TGTGCCAGCAGACAACACAGGGGCCCCTACGAGCAGTACTTC

abundance: -
d_gene: -
j_gene: TRBJ1-1
v_gene: TRBV4-1
CDR3aa: CASSLVPRGTEAFF
CDR3nt: TGCGCCAGCAGCCTCGTCCCCAGGGGAACTGAAGCTTTCTTT

abundance: -
d_gene: -
j_gene: TRBJ2-5
v_gene: TRBV7-3
CDR3aa: CASSATAARETQYF
CDR3nt: TGTGCCAGCAGCGCTACAGCGGCCCGCGAGACCCAGTACTTC

abundance: -
d_gene: -
j_gene: TRBJ2-5
v_gene: TRBV7-2
CDR3aa: CASTLNRQGTQYF
CDR3nt: TGTGCCAGCACCCTGAACCGCCAGGGGACACAGTACTTC

abundance: -
d_gene: -
j_gene: TRBJ1-1
v_gene: TRBV2
CDR3aa: CASSKPGGRGNTEAFF
CDR3nt: TGTGCCAGCAGTAAACCCGGTGGGAGGGGGAACACTGAAGCTTTCTTT

abundance: once
d_gene: -
j_gene: TRBJ2-1
v_gene: TRBV11-2
CDR3aa: CASSLFFSGYNEQFF
CDR3nt: TGTGCCAGCAGCTTATTCTTTAGCGGATACAATGAGCAGTTCTTC

abundance: -
d_gene: -
j_gene: TRBJ2-5
v_gene: TRBV28
CDR3aa: CASSQIGQQEQYF
CDR3nt: TGTGCCAGCAGCCAAATCGGACAGCAGGAGCAGTACTTC

abundance: -
d_gene: -
j_gene: TRBJ2-2
v_gene: TRBV19
CDR3aa: CASSIDANTGELFF
CDR3nt: TGTGCCAGTAGTATAGACGCGAACACCGGGGAGCTGTTTTTT

abundance: -
d_gene: TRBD1
j_gene: TRBJ2-7
v_gene: TRBV7-9
CDR3aa: CASKGAVNEQYF
CDR3nt: TGTGCCAGCAAGGGGGCGGTGAACGAGCAGTACTTC

abundance: -
d_gene: -
j_gene: TRBJ2-2
v_gene: TRBV30
CDR3aa: CAWSVGGTNTGELFF
CDR3nt: TGTGCCTGGAGTGTGGGCGGGACGAACACCGGGGAGCTGTTTTTT

abundance: -
d_gene: TRBD2
j_gene: TRBJ2-1
v_gene: TRBV29-1
CDR3aa: CSVEKREGPSYNEQFF
CDR3nt: TGCAGCGTTGAAAAGCGGGAGGGCCCAAGTTACAATGAGCAGTTCTTC

abundance: -
d_gene: -
j_gene: TRBJ1-6
v_gene: TRBV5-1
CDR3aa: CASSLGTVINSPLHF
CDR3nt: TGCGCCAGCAGCTTGGGGACAGTGATAAATTCACCCCTCCACTTT

abundance: -
d_gene: -
j_gene: TRBJ1-2
v_gene: TRBV6-5
CDR3aa: CASSYIGGGYPF
CDR3nt: TGTGCCAGCAGTTACATAGGGGGTGGCTACCCCTTC

abundance: -
d_gene: -
j_gene: TRBJ1-2
v_gene: TRBV5-6
CDR3aa: CASSLEQVGYGYTF
CDR3nt: TGTGCCAGCAGCCTGGAACAGGTGGGCTATGGCTACACCTTC